The 29 T cell receptor beta chains below were found in one sample sequenced in a study of blood T cell repertoires in COVID-19. The repertoire was sequenced with immunoSEQ multiplex PCR; TCRdb's copy has only in-frame clones and lacks some. Here the sample spans about 140,000 clones, 84% being singletons. The sequencing input was peripheral blood. These receptors all come from a man aged 60-69 years with active or convalescent COVID-19.

The genes are TRBV28 and TRBJ2-3, with D possibly matching TRBD2 (6 bases). V lost 7 bases, J lost 0 bases, and 11 bases lay in between. The CDR3 runs 14 residues. Germline loops: CDR1 MDHEN, CDR2 SYDVKM. CDR3 nucleotide sequence: TGTGCCAGCATTTCGGGGGTCAGCACAGATACGCAGTATTTT. The encoded protein is CASISGVSTDTQYF.

The CDR3 loop is CASSPGTGGYNEKLFF. The CDR3 DNA reads TGTGCCAGTAGTCCGGGGACAGGAGGCTATAATGAAAAACTGTTTTTT. The chain employs TRBV19 and TRBJ1-4; 8 bases match TRBD1. Germline values: CDR1 LNHDA, CDR2 SQIVND (reference sequence). The V and J ends lost 5 bases and 4 bases, in that order; junction bases with no gene match: 9. This CDR3 has 16 residues.

The V and J genes are TRBV9 and TRBJ2-5; D may be TRBD2 (7 bases). Trimming took off 6 bases at V and 4 bases at J, with 10 bases between the two ends. Looked up from germline, CDR1 is SGDLS and CDR2 is YYNGEE. This CDR3 region has 12 residues. CDR3 sequence: CASMGGGETQYF. DNA of the CDR3: TGTGCCAGCATGGGAGGGGGAGAGACCCAGTACTTC. Together with reference TRBV9 and TRBJ2-5, the CDR3 gives the full variable domain: DSGVTQTPKHLITATGQRVTLRCSPRSGDLSVYWYQQSLDQGLQFLIQYYNGEERAKGNILERFSAQQFPDLHSELNLSSLELGDSALYFCASMGGGETQYFGPGTRLLVL.

The rearrangement links TRBV6-2 or TRBV6-3 to TRBJ1-2, with a weak D call TRBD1 (5 bases). CDR1 and CDR2 (germline): MNHEY, SVGEGT. CDR3 length: 18 amino acids. Deletions cut 2 bases from V and 5 bases from J, with 24 bases between. CDR3 bases: TGTGCCAGCAGTTACATTTTCCTTGACAGCCGCCGAGTTTATGGCTACACCTTC. This sequence encodes CASSYIFLDSRRVYGYTF.

This chain connects TRBV7-8 to TRBJ1-2, with 10 bases identical to TRBD1. This CDR3 has 17 residues. Germline lookup yields CDR1 SGHVS and CDR2 FQNEAQ. Trimming took 0 bases from V and 3 from J; bases not matched to a gene: 7. The DNA for the CDR3 is TGTGCCAGCAGCTTAGCGCCAGAGACAGGGGGCTACTATGGCTACACCTTC. This encodes CASSLAPETGGYYGYTF.

The rearrangement links TRBV7-2 to TRBJ2-5; perhaps TRBD1 as D (5 bases). The germline V gene has CDR1 SGHTA and CDR2 FQGNSA. This CDR3 contains 14 residues. Trimming removed 1 base at V and 3 bases at J, with 9 bases between. The CDR3 nucleotides are TGTGCCAGCAGCTTAGATGGACATGAAGAGACCCAGTACTTC. Translation gives CASSLDGHEETQYF.

V gene TRBV5-1 combines with J gene TRBJ1-1, with TRBD1 as a possible D gene (6 bases). The CDR3 totals 14 residues. V gave up 0 bases and J gave up 4 bases, with 10 bases separating them. From germline, CDR1 is SGHRS and CDR2 YFSETQ. Written as DNA, the CDR3 is TGCGCCAGCAGCTTGGGGGACATTTTCACTGAAGCTTTCTTT. Amino acid sequence: CASSLGDIFTEAFF.

The CDR3 DNA reads as TGTGCCAGCAGCGCAACTCACTACGAGCAGTACTTC. Translated: CASSATHYEQYF. The chain recombines TRBV6-2 or TRBV6-3 with TRBJ2-7; no definite D call. Germline V gene sequence: CDR1 MNHEY, CDR2 SVGEGT. The CDR3 extends over 12 amino acids. V shed 6 bases and J shed 3 bases, with 9 bases lying between them.

This clone turned up a few times. The rearrangement uses TRBV4-3 and TRBJ2-1; D is undetermined. CDR3 length equals 15 residues. Germline V gives CDR1 LGHNA, CDR2 YSLEER. The germline V and J ends were trimmed by 4 bases and 1 base, with 11 bases remaining between them. CDR3 DNA: TGCGCCAGCAGCCCATCAGAAGCGTCCTACAATGAGCAGTTCTTC. It encodes CASSPSEASYNEQFF.

This chain uses TRBV28 with TRBJ2-1; TRBD2 matches 7 bases. Germline assignment: CDR1 MDHEN and CDR2 SYDVKM. V trimming: 2 bases; J trimming: 7 bases; junction bases outside the gene matches: 5. CDR3 length: 14 residues. The CDR3 coding sequence is TGTGCCAGCAGTTTAGGGGGGGTGAGGAATGAGCAGTTCTTC. As protein: CASSLGGVRNEQFF.

The chain couples TRBV27 to TRBJ2-7, with 9 bases lining up with TRBD2. The ends lost 8 bases at V and 5 bases at J; junction bases unmatched: 13. Germline CDR1 MNHEY, CDR2 SMNVEV (reference sequence). The CDR3 loop spans 15 amino acids. The CDR3 bases are TGTGCCAGCCGGCCTATCGCGGGAGGGCGTAACGAGCAGTACGTC. This translates into CASRPIAGGRNEQYV.

CDR3 protein: CASSSPKGLAGDNEQFF. The CDR3, as DNA: TGTGCCAGCAGCTCCCCGAAGGGACTAGCGGGGGACAATGAGCAGTTCTTC. V usage is TRBV7-9 and J usage is TRBJ2-1; 14 bases match TRBD2. This CDR3 contains 17 residues. Germline CDR1 reads SEHNR; CDR2 reads FQNEAQ (reference sequence). V was pared by 4 bases and J by 5 bases, with 7 bases of the junction left unmatched.

This chain links TRBV6-2 or TRBV6-3 with TRBJ2-2, with D possibly matching TRBD1 (5 bases). V dropped 2 bases and J dropped 1 base, with 8 bases sitting between them. The germline V gene has CDR1 MNHEY and CDR2 SVGEGT. The CDR3 is 15 residues long. The CDR3 spells CASSYAGWNTGELFF. The CDR3 region has the DNA TGTGCCAGCAGTTACGCAGGGTGGAACACCGGGGAGCTGTTTTTT.

V usage is TRBV19 and J usage is TRBJ1-1; D is uncertain. Germline assignment: CDR1 LNHDA and CDR2 SQIVND (reference sequence). The CDR3 extends over 14 amino acids. V lost 7 bases and J lost 1, with 13 bases in between. The CDR3 is CASTSAQSNTEAFF. CDR3 bases: TGTGCCAGTACAAGTGCACAGTCGAACACTGAAGCTTTCTTT.

The rearrangement links TRBV6-5 to TRBJ1-2, with D maybe TRBD1 (5 bases). Germline V gene data show CDR1 as MNHEY and CDR2 as SVGAGI. This CDR3 has 13 residues. Deletions cut 4 bases from V and 5 bases from J, with 11 bases between. CDR3 coding DNA: TGTGCCAGCAGTTGCCAGGGTTGTTATGGCTACACCTTC. Translation gives CASSCQGCYGYTF.

This clone was seen more than once but under ten times. The chain couples TRBV5-1 to TRBJ2-1, with 7 bases aligning to TRBD2. The CDR3 loop spans 15 amino acids. Germline-derived CDR1 and CDR2 are SGHRS and YFSETQ. After removal of 3 bases from V and 1 base from J, the junction contained 4 bases not matched to a gene. The CDR3 sequence is CASSWGGRSYNEQFF. The CDR3 DNA reads TGCGCCAGCAGCTGGGGGGGACGGTCCTACAATGAGCAGTTCTTC.

The chain employs TRBV9 and TRBJ2-1, with a weak D call TRBD1 (5 bases). Trimming pared 2 bases from V and 0 bases from J, leaving 12 bases between. This CDR3 is 16 amino acids long. CDR1 SGDLS and CDR2 YYNGEE come from the germline V gene. The CDR3 bases are TGTGCCAGCAGCGTCGAAGGGGCGAACTCCTACAATGAGCAGTTCTTC. Encoded protein: CASSVEGANSYNEQFF.

This clone was recorded only once. The chain has TRBV7-2 and TRBJ2-1; D is possibly TRBD1 (5 bases). The CDR3 is made up of 15 amino acids. Germline values: CDR1 SGHTA, CDR2 FQGNSA. Between the trimmed V and J ends, which lost 1 base and 2 bases, there was a span of 9 bases. The CDR3 DNA is TGTGCCAGCAGCTTAGGTCAGGGCCCCTACAATGAGCAGTTCTTC. Its protein product is CASSLGQGPYNEQFF.

This sequence joins TRBV7-9 and TRBJ2-6, with 7 bases matching TRBD1. The CDR3 consists of 15 residues. V gave up 5 bases and J gave up 2 bases; unmatched junction bases: 3. Germline V CDR1 and CDR2: SEHNR, FQNEAQ (reference sequence). CDR3 in amino acids: CASSSDRAGANVLTF. The CDR3 bases are TGTGCCAGCAGCAGTGACAGGGCTGGGGCCAACGTCCTGACTTTC.

This chain connects TRBV7-2 to TRBJ1-1; TRBD1 is a possible D gene (6 bases). The CDR3 is 14 residues long. Germline V gives CDR1 SGHTA, CDR2 FQGNSA. Trimming shortened V by 2 bases and J by 8 bases, and 15 bases separated the two germline ends. The CDR3 DNA reads as TGTGCCAGCAGCTTAACGGAGTGGGGGCCCGAAGCTTTCTTT. This codes for CASSLTEWGPEAFF.

The rearrangement uses TRBV9 and TRBJ2-2; D is perhaps TRBD2 (7 bases). Germline V gene lookup returns CDR1 SGDLS and CDR2 YYNGEE. The CDR3 loop spans 16 amino acids. Between the trimmed V and J ends, which lost 0 bases and 3 bases, there was a span of 12 bases. CDR3 coding DNA: TGTGCCAGCAGCGTAGCGGGGGGACATGACACCGGGGAGCTGTTTTTT. Residues: CASSVAGGHDTGELFF.

The chain uses TRBV12-3 or TRBV12-4 and TRBJ2-5; possibly TRBD1 for D (6 bases). CDR3 length: 13 residues. V lost 4 bases and J lost 0, with 6 bases in between. The CDR3 reads CASSYRDQETQYF. The CDR3 nucleotides are TGTGCCAGCAGTTACAGGGACCAAGAGACCCAGTACTTC.

A few counts support this clone. The chain is built from TRBV4-3 and TRBJ1-2; maybe TRBD1 (6 bases). The V gene lost 2 bases and the J gene lost 1 base, with 11 bases spanning the gap. The CDR3 is 15 residues long. CDR1 and CDR2 (germline): LGHNA, YSLEER. CDR3 amino acids: CASSQHHRVNYGYTF. CDR3 DNA: TGCGCCAGCAGCCAACATCACAGGGTTAACTATGGCTACACCTTC.

The chain uses TRBV25-1 and TRBJ2-1, with a tentative D call TRBD2 (5 bases). V shed 4 bases and J shed 2 bases, with 9 bases lying between them. This CDR3 has 14 residues. Germline loops: CDR1 MGHDK, CDR2 SYGVNS. The CDR3, as DNA: TGTGCCAGCAGTGGCCCGGGAACCTACAATGAGCAGTTCTTC. The encoded protein is CASSGPGTYNEQFF.

This clone appeared a single time. V gene TRBV15 combines with J gene TRBJ1-2; tentative D call: TRBD1 (5 bases). Trimming cost V 0 bases and J 5 bases, with 13 bases left between them. The germline V gene has CDR1 LNHNV and CDR2 YYDKDF (reference sequence). The CDR3 extends over 15 amino acids. The chain's CDR3 is CATSRDRDSSYGYTF. CDR3 nucleotide sequence: TGTGCCACCAGCAGAGATCGCGACAGCAGTTATGGCTACACCTTC.

The chain recombines TRBV5-1 with TRBJ2-1, with 7 bases aligning to TRBD2. V lost 0 bases, J lost 10 bases, and 10 bases stayed unmatched. The germline CDR1 and CDR2 sequences are SGHRS and YFSETQ. The CDR3 length is 15 residues. The CDR3 nucleotides are TGCGCCAGCAGCTTGGTTGCGGGAGTAGTATGGGAGCAGTTCTTC. It codes for CASSLVAGVVWEQFF.

This chain connects TRBV4-1 to TRBJ1-2, with D uncertain. With 5 bases removed from V and 4 bases from J, the gap between germline ends came to 11 bases. CDR1 MGHRA and CDR2 YSYEKL come from the germline V gene. The CDR3 has 13 amino acids. The CDR3 coding sequence is TGCGCCAGCAGCTCCATCGCGGGCTATGGCTACACCTTC. Translating gives CASSSIAGYGYTF.

The rearrangement links TRBV5-1 to TRBJ2-3; the D is unclear. The CDR3 consists of 16 residues. The germline gives CDR1 SGHRS, CDR2 YFSETQ. V lost 1 base and J lost 0, with 12 bases in between. The CDR3 nucleotides read TGCGCCAGCAGCTTGCTGGCGGAAACTAGCACAGATACGCAGTATTTT. It yields the protein CASSLLAETSTDTQYF.

The chain employs TRBV30 and TRBJ2-4; 7 bases match TRBD1. The CDR3 is made up of 14 amino acids. J gave up 8 bases and V 0 bases, and 7 bases lay outside the gene matches. CDR1 is GTSNPN and CDR2 is SVGIG in the germline V gene (reference sequence). The CDR3 region has the DNA TGTGCCTGGAGTGTACTGGGGCAGGGGGACATTCAGTACTTC. Protein sequence: CAWSVLGQGDIQYF.